This passage covers 5 T cell receptor beta chains from one sample sequenced in a study of blood T cell repertoires in COVID-19 (TCRdb year 2020). The library was prepared using the immunoSEQ multiplex PCR assay. What TCRdb holds here is the immuneACCESS table cut down to in-frame rearrangements. Part of the clones is not present; checked against another copy, under half of the missing clones reflect an unresolved V gene, and the others are unexplained. In all, the sample holds around 150,000 clones, and 70% to 90% of those were seen once. Of the sample, 5% falls within the top ten clones. The sample comprised peripheral blood. Receptors were obtained from a human donor in a cohort sampled during active COVID-19.

This clone was recorded once. This chain joins TRBV28 and TRBJ1-3; 12 bases are a match to TRBD1. V was pared by 4 bases and J by 0 bases, with 10 bases of the junction left unmatched. Germline V gene lookup returns CDR1 MDHEN and CDR2 SYDVKM. CDR3 length equals 19 residues. The CDR3 bases are TGTGCCAGCAGTTACCCGGGACAGGGGGCCCGATTCTCTGGAAACACCATATATTTT. The encoded protein is CASSYPGQGARFSGNTIYF.

The genes are TRBV7-2 and TRBJ2-7; a possible D gene is TRBD2 (6 bases). The V end lost 4 bases, the J end lost 3 bases, and 16 bases lay between the germline ends. The V gene's germline CDR1 is SGHTA and CDR2 FQGNSA. The CDR3 is 15 residues long. The CDR3 DNA is TGTGCCAGCAGCTGGTCAGATGCGGGAATCTACGAGCAGTACTTC. Its translation: CASSWSDAGIYEQYF.

CDR3 in DNA: TGTGCCAGCAGCTTAGGTCAGCCAGGGGGGGAGACCCAGTACTTC. This encodes CASSLGQPGGETQYF. V is TRBV7-2 and J is TRBJ2-5; weak D call: TRBD1 (7 bases). The CDR3 totals 15 residues. CDR1 and CDR2 (germline): SGHTA, FQGNSA. Trimming shortened V by 1 base and J by 5 bases, and 14 bases separated the two germline ends.

The chain recombines TRBV30 with TRBJ1-5; TRBD1 matches 11 bases. The CDR3 covers 18 residues. With V trimmed by 1 base and J by 5 bases, 13 bases remained unmatched. CDR1 and CDR2 (germline): GTSNPN, SVGIG (reference sequence). The CDR3: CAWSATDRGQRGDQPQHF. Written as DNA, the CDR3 is TGTGCCTGGAGTGCCACGGACAGGGGGCAACGAGGGGATCAGCCCCAGCATTTT.

The V gene is TRBV3-1 (or the pseudogene TRBV3-2), the J gene TRBJ1-4; no clear D gene. Germline V gene sequence: CDR1 LGHDT, CDR2 YNNKEL (reference sequence). The CDR3 spans 13 residues. Trimming pared 4 bases from V and 8 bases from J, leaving 11 bases between. CDR3 sequence: CASSRMEHEKLFF. The CDR3 region has the DNA TGTGCCAGCAGCCGAATGGAGCACGAAAAACTGTTTTTT.